The following is a T cell receptor beta chain sequence with its context. This entry comes from a study of human T cells and chemical hapten exposure. TCRdb processed the RACE reads anew with MiXCR; each CDR3 protein has one entry. The repertoire holds around 360,000 distinct CDR3 sequences, with over 6% as singletons. The time point denotes: patch test 2, 6 weeks after DPC sensitization. Treatment here: therapeutic diphenylcyclopropenone sensitization with weekly scalp DPC. Blood sampling occurred before each patch-test application. The CDR3 has 14 amino acids. The V gene end was trimmed by 4 bases and the J gene end by 7 bases; junction bases not matched to a gene: 12. CDR1 is DFQATT, CDR2 SNEGSKA, per germline (reference sequence).

The source is a young woman with alopecia areata. Some clones in this sample may be carry-over from other donors' samples. The gene calls are TRBV20-1 and TRBJ2-7, with 8 bases aligning to TRBD1. Sequencing was performed on whole blood, taken in connection with sensitization to the hapten diphenylcyclopropenone (DPC). As DNA, the CDR3 is TGCAGTGCTACCCCCGGGACAGGAGGAAGGGAGCAGTACTTC. This gives the protein CSATPGTGGREQYF.